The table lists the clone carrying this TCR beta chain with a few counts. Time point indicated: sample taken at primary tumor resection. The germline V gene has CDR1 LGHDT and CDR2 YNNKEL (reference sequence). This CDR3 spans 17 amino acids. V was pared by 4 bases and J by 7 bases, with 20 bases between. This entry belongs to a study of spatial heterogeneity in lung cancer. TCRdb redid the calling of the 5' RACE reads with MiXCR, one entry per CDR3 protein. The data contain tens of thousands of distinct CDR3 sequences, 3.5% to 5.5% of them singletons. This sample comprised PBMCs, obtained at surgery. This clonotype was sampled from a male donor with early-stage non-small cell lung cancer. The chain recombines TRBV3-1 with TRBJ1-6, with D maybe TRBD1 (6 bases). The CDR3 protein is CASSLRRGSRENSPLHF. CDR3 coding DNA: TGTGCCAGCAGCCTAAGGAGGGGGAGCCGCGAAAATTCACCCCTCCACTTT.